The 16 T cell receptor beta chains listed next were all sequenced from one sample in a study of blood T cell repertoires in COVID-19. Measured with immunoSEQ multiplex PCR; TCRdb has only the in-frame clones, and not every one. Of about 74,000 clones in the sample, roughly 84% were seen once. Sequences were obtained from peripheral blood. The receptor source for this set is a woman aged 80 or over with active or convalescent COVID-19.

J is TRBJ1-2 and V is TRBV10-3; 7 nucleotides line up with TRBD1. The CDR3 sequence is 15 residues long. With V trimmed by 5 bases and J by 5 bases, 11 bases remained unmatched. CDR1 and CDR2 from the germline V gene are ENHRY and SYGVKD. The chain's CDR3 is CAISLDGGGSYGYTF. The CDR3 DNA follows: TGTGCCATCAGTTTGGATGGAGGGGGCTCATATGGCTACACCTTC.

This clone appeared a single time. V is TRBV6-5 and J is TRBJ2-3; D is unresolved. Germline CDR1 reads MNHEY; CDR2 reads SVGAGI. V lost 3 bases and J 5 bases, leaving 9 bases between the germline ends. This CDR3 has 13 amino acids. The CDR3: CASSYNPRDTQYF. As DNA, the CDR3 is TGTGCCAGCAGTTATAACCCTAGAGATACGCAGTATTTT.

This chain uses TRBV4-3 with TRBJ1-4; 7 nucleotides line up with TRBD1. V gave up 8 bases and J gave up 5 bases; unmatched junction bases: 11. This CDR3 has 15 residues. Germline V gives CDR1 LGHNA, CDR2 YSLEER. The CDR3: CASRPRTGRNEKLFF. DNA of the CDR3: TGCGCCAGCCGACCGCGGACAGGCCGGAATGAAAAACTGTTTTTT.

The genes are TRBV25-1 and TRBJ2-6; TRBD1 agrees at 9 bases. The J segment lost 4 bases and the V segment lost 8 bases, leaving 9 bases of the junction unmatched. The CDR3 is made up of 16 amino acids. Germline V lookup: CDR1 MGHDK, CDR2 SYGVNS. CDR3 bases: TGTGCCAGCGCCGGGACAGGGTTCTCCGGGGCCAACGTCCTGACTTTC. Its protein is CASAGTGFSGANVLTF.

The chain has TRBV7-8 and TRBJ1-5; 8 positions agree with TRBD1. Losses at the gene ends were 2 bases for V and 8 bases for J; bases not matched to a gene: 5. This CDR3 spans 14 amino acids. Germline lookup yields CDR1 SGHVS and CDR2 FQNEAQ. In DNA, the CDR3 is TGTGCCAGCAGCTTACGTACAGGGGGAGAGCCCCAGCATTTT. Its translation is CASSLRTGGEPQHF.

The gene calls are TRBV29-1 and TRBJ2-7; no reliable D call. The germline V and J ends were trimmed by 6 bases and 3 bases, with 24 bases remaining between them. Germline V gene lookup returns CDR1 SQVTM and CDR2 ANQGSEA. The CDR3 is 16 residues long. This chain's CDR3 is CSVATTYRVERYEQYF. The CDR3 DNA is TGCAGCGTAGCGACGACGTATCGGGTAGAGCGCTACGAGCAGTACTTC.

This chain uses TRBV7-2 with TRBJ1-6; 7 positions agree with TRBD1. The CDR3 is 17 amino acids. V shed 0 bases and J 4 bases; nucleotides not matched to a gene: 6. CDR1 is SGHTA and CDR2 is FQGNSA in the germline V gene. The CDR3 here is CASSLAVQGWYNSPLHF. The CDR3 bases are TGTGCCAGCAGCTTAGCTGTACAGGGGTGGTATAATTCACCCCTCCACTTT.

The V call is TRBV9, the J call TRBJ1-6; D not resolved. V was trimmed by 2 bases and J by 5 bases, leaving 5 bases between them. CDR1 SGDLS and CDR2 YYNGEE come from the germline V gene. The CDR3 is 13 amino acids. In DNA form, the CDR3 reads TGTGCCAGCAGCGTTGAGAATAATTCACCCCTCCACTTT. Its protein is CASSVENNSPLHF.

The chain links TRBV15 to TRBJ1-2; 7 bases line up with TRBD1. Germline V gene lookup returns CDR1 LNHNV and CDR2 YYDKDF (reference sequence). The V gene end was trimmed by 1 base and the J gene end by 8 bases; junction bases not matched to a gene: 7. The CDR3 loop spans 14 amino acids. CDR3 in DNA: TGTGCCACCAGCAGAGGAGAGGGGGCGCGGGGCTACACCTTC. Translation: CATSRGEGARGYTF.

V is TRBV6-2 or TRBV6-3 and J is TRBJ1-5; D unclear. Trimming pared 2 bases from V and 9 bases from J, leaving 14 bases between. Germline CDR1 and CDR2: MNHEY and SVGEGT. This CDR3 has 14 amino acids. The CDR3 coding sequence is TGTGCCAGCAGTTACGCAGGCGCTGCAAGGCCCCAGCATTTT. Translating it yields CASSYAGAARPQHF.

This chain connects TRBV20-1 to TRBJ1-5, with 9 bases identical to TRBD1. V dropped 3 bases and J dropped 5; count of bases not matched to a gene: 5. There are 14 residues in the CDR3. Germline V gene lookup returns CDR1 DFQATT and CDR2 SNEGSKA (reference sequence). Written as DNA, the CDR3 is TGCAGTGCTAGTAAGACAGGGGGATATCAGCCCCAGCATTTT. It encodes CSASKTGGYQPQHF.

The V call is TRBV7-2, the J call TRBJ2-3; D is undetermined. From germline, CDR1 is SGHTA and CDR2 FQGNSA. This CDR3 has 14 amino acids. V was pared by 4 bases and J by 3 bases, with 11 bases between. The CDR3 DNA reads as TGTGCCAGCAGCTCCAGCTCCGGGACAGATACGCAGTATTTT. Protein sequence: CASSSSSGTDTQYF.

This chain links TRBV5-6 with TRBJ1-6; tentatively, D is TRBD1 (6 bases). CDR3 length: 14 amino acids. Trimming removed 3 bases from V and 4 bases from J, with 8 bases in between. CDR1 is SGHDT, CDR2 YYEEEE, per germline. CDR3 in DNA: TGTGCCAGCAGCTCTACAGGGTATAATTCACCCCTCCACTTT. Amino acids: CASSSTGYNSPLHF.

The genes are TRBV3-1 (or the pseudogene TRBV3-2) and TRBJ2-7; D gene unclear. Trimming cost V 1 base and J 4 bases, with 23 bases left between them. CDR1 is LGHDT and CDR2 is YNNKEL in the germline V gene (reference sequence). The CDR3 covers 18 residues. The CDR3 sequence is CASSQGAYVPDGNYEQYF. CDR3 DNA: TGTGCCAGCAGCCAAGGGGCATATGTCCCCGACGGCAATTACGAGCAGTACTTC.

This chain uses TRBV28 with TRBJ2-2; unclear D gene. CDR3 length: 12 residues. From germline, CDR1 is MDHEN and CDR2 SYDVKM. V lost 2 bases and J lost 4, with 2 bases in between. The CDR3 DNA follows: TGTGCCAGCAGTTTACGCACCGGGGAGCTGTTTTTT. Protein product: CASSLRTGELFF.

The chain carries TRBV24-1 and TRBJ1-6, with D tentatively TRBD1 (5 bases). Trimming left V 7 bases short and J 6 bases short, with 21 bases between. This CDR3 has 17 residues. Germline-derived CDR1 and CDR2 are KGHDR and SFDVKD. CDR3 in amino acids: CATRTPLGGAGNSPLHF. In nucleotides, the CDR3 is TGTGCCACCAGAACCCCTCTCGGAGGGGCAGGTAATTCACCCCTCCACTTT.